The TCR beta chain described here comes from a study of T cell changes during pregnancy in multiple sclerosis. CDR3 length: 14 residues. Losses at the gene ends were 4 bases for V and 9 bases for J; bases not matched to a gene: 8. Germline loops: CDR1 SGHDT, CDR2 YYEEEE. Here immunoSEQ multiplex PCR was the method, and the copy in TCRdb shows in-frame clones only, minus some. The profile shows approximately 21,000 clones, 85% of them singletons. The clonotype comes from a female donor in good health, enrolled as a control in a pregnancy study. The material sequenced was CD8+ T cells from peripheral blood mononuclear cells, taken in the first trimester of pregnancy. The chain employs TRBV5-6 and TRBJ1-3; 9 positions match TRBD1. CDR3 bases: TGTGCCAGCAGCCTCGGGACAGGGCCGTCCACCATATATTTT. Protein sequence: CASSLGTGPSTIYF.